Listed here are 2 T cell receptor beta chains from one sample, sequenced in a study of immune evolution from preneoplasia to lung adenocarcinoma. TCRdb's copy holds only in-frame clones and misses some; the assay was immunoSEQ multiplex PCR. Counted here are about 4,900 clones, about 78% occurring once; the ten biggest clones make up about 11%. Sequenced: FFPE minimally invasive lung adenocarcinoma tissue. These receptors came from a person aged 60 to 85 with lung adenocarcinoma.

The table lists this clone with a few counts. This chain links TRBV9 with TRBJ2-7; D not resolved. Looked up from germline, CDR1 is SGDLS and CDR2 is YYNGEE. The CDR3 covers 12 residues. Trimming left V 4 bases short and J 0 bases short, with 5 bases between. The CDR3 loop reads CASSSSSYEQYF. DNA of the CDR3: TGTGCCAGCAGCTCCAGCTCCTACGAGCAGTACTTC.

The chain carries TRBV4-3 and TRBJ2-1; TRBD1 aligns across 7 bases. This CDR3 is built from 16 residues. Unmatched junction bases numbered 10, after V lost 4 bases and J lost 4 bases. Per the germline V gene, CDR1 is LGHNA and CDR2 is YSLEER. CDR3 protein: CASSPTGVLRYNEQFF. CDR3 in DNA: TGCGCCAGCAGCCCAACAGGGGTGCTAAGATACAATGAGCAGTTCTTC.